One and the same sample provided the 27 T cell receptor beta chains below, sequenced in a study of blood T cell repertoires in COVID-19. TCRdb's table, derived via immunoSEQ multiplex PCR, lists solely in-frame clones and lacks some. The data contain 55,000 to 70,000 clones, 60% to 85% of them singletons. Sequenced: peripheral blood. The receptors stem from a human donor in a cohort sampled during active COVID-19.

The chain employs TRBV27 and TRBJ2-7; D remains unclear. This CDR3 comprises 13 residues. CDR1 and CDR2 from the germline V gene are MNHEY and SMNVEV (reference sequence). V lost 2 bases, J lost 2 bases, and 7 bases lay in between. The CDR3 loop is CASSLGLPYEQYF. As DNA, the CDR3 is TGTGCCAGCAGTTTAGGGCTCCCCTACGAGCAGTACTTC.

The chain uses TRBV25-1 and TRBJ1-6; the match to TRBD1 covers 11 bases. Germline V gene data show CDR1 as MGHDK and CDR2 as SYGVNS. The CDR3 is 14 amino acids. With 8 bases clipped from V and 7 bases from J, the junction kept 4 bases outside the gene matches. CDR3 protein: CASRRDRGNSPLHF. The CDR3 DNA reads TGTGCCAGCCGCCGGGACAGGGGGAATTCACCCCTCCACTTT. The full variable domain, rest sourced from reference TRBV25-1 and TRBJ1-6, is EADIYQTPRYLVIGTGKKITLECSQTMGHDKMYWYQQDPGMELHLIHYSYGVNSTEKGDLSSESTVSRIRTEHFPLTLESARPSHTSQYLCASRRDRGNSPLHFGNGTRLTVT.

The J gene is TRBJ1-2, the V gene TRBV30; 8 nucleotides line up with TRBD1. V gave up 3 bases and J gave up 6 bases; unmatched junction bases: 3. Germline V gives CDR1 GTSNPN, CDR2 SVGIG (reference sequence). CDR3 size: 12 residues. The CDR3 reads CAWSPGGHGYTF. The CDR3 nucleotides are TGTGCCTGGAGCCCAGGGGGCCATGGCTACACCTTC.

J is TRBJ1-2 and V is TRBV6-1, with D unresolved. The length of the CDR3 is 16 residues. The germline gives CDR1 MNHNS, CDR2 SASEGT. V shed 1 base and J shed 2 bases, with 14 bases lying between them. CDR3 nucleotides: TGTGCCAGCAGTGAAGGCCCCGAGGCCCCCAACTATGGCTACACCTTC. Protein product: CASSEGPEAPNYGYTF.

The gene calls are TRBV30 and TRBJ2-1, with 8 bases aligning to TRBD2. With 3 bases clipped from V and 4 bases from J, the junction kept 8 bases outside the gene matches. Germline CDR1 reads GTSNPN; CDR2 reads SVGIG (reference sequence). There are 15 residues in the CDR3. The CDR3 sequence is CAWRMSSGWYNEQFF. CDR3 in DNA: TGTGCCTGGAGGATGTCTAGCGGGTGGTACAATGAGCAGTTCTTC.

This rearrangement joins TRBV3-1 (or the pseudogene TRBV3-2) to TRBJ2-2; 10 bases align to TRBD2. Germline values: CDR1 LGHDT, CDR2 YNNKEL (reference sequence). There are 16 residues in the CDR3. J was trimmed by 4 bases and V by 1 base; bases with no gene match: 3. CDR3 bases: TGTGCCAGCAGCCAAGGGCTAGCGGGAGTCACCGGGGAGCTGTTTTTT. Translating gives CASSQGLAGVTGELFF.

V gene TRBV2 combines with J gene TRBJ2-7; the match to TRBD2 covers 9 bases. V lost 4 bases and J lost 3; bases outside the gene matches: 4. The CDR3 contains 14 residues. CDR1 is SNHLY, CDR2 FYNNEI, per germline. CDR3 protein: CASSVLAGLYEQYF. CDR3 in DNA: TGTGCCAGCAGTGTACTAGCGGGCCTCTACGAGCAGTACTTC.

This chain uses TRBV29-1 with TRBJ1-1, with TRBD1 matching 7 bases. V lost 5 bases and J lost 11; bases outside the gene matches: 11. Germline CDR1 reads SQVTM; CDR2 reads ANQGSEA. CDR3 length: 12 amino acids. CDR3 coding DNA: TGCAGCGTTCTTCTAAACACAGGGGTCGCTTTCTTT. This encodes CSVLLNTGVAFF. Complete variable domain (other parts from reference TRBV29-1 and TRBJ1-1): SAVISQKPSRDICQRGTSLTIQCQVDSQVTMMFWYRQQPGQSLTLIATANQGSEATYESGFVIDKFPISRPNLTFSTLTVSNMSPEDSSIYLCSVLLNTGVAFFGQGTRLTVV.

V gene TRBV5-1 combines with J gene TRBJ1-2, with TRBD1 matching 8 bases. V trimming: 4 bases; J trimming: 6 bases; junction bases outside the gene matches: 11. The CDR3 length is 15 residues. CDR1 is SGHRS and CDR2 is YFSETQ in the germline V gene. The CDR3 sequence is CASSLLGTGYNGYTF. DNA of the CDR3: TGCGCCAGCAGCCTGCTCGGGACAGGATATAATGGCTACACCTTC.

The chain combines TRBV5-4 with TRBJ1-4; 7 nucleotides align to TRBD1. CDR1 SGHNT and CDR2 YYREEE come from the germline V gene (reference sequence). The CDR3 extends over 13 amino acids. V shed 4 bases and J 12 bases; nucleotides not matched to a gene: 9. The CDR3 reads CASSTTGSGELFF. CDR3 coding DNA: TGTGCCAGCAGCACGACAGGGTCGGGTGAACTGTTTTTT.

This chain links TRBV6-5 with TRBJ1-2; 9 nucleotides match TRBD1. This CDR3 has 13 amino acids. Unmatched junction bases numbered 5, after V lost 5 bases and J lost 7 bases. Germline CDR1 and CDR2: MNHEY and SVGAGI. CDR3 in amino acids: CASSQQGAPGYTF. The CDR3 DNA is TGTGCCAGCAGTCAACAGGGGGCCCCTGGCTACACCTTC.

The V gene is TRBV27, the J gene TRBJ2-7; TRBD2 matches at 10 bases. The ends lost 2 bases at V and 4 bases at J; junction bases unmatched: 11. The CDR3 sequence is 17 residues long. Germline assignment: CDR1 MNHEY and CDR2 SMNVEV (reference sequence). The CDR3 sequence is CASSLKGMASGSYEQYF. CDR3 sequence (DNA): TGTGCCAGCAGTTTAAAGGGTATGGCTAGCGGGAGTTACGAGCAGTACTTC.

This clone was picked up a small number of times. The CDR3 DNA follows: TGTGCCAGCAGCTTGTTGGGGACAGAGATCGGTAATGAAAAACTGTTTTTT. Its translation is CASSLLGTEIGNEKLFF. The chain employs TRBV5-6 and TRBJ1-4; 7 bases line up with TRBD1. The CDR3 has 17 amino acids. The germline CDR1 and CDR2 sequences are SGHDT and YYEEEE. The V gene end was trimmed by 1 base and the J gene end by 4 bases; junction bases not matched to a gene: 10.

CDR3 loop: CASSKDSLGNQPQHF. CDR3 DNA: TGTGCCAGTAGTAAGGACAGCTTGGGCAATCAGCCCCAGCATTTT. This chain connects TRBV19 to TRBJ1-5, with D possibly matching TRBD1 (6 bases). CDR3 length equals 15 residues. Germline values: CDR1 LNHDA, CDR2 SQIVND (reference sequence). Trimming pared 4 bases from V and 2 bases from J, leaving 12 bases between.

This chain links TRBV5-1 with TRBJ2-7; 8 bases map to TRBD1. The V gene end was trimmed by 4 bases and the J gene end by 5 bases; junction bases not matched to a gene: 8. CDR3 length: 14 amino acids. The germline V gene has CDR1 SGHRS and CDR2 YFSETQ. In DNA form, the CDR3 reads TGCGCCAGCAGCCCGGGACAGGTTGAGGACGAGCAGTACTTC. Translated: CASSPGQVEDEQYF.

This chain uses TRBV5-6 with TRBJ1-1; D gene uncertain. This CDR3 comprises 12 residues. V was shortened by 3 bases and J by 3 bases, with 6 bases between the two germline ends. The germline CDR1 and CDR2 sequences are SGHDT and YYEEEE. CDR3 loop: CASSSTHTEAFF. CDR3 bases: TGTGCCAGCAGCTCGACTCACACTGAAGCTTTCTTT.

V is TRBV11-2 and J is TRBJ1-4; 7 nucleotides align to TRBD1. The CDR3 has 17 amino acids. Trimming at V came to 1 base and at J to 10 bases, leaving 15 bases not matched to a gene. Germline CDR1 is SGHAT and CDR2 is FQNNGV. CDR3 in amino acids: CASSLVHRGTGKGKLFF. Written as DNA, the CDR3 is TGTGCCAGCAGCTTAGTCCACAGGGGAACCGGGAAAGGAAAACTGTTTTTT.

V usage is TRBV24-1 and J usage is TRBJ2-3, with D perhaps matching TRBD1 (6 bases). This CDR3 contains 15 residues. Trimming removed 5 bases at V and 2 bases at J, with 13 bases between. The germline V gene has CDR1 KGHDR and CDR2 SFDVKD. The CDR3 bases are TGTGCCACCAGTGTGGGGCAGGGGACCACAGATACGCAGTATTTT. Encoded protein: CATSVGQGTTDTQYF.

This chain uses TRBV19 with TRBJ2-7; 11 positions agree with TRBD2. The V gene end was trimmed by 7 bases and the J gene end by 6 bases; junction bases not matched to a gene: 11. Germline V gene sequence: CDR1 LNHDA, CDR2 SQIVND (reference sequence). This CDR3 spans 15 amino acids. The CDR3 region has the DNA TGTGCCAGTAAGACTAGCGGGACCCAAGGAGCCGAGCAGTACTTC. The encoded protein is CASKTSGTQGAEQYF.

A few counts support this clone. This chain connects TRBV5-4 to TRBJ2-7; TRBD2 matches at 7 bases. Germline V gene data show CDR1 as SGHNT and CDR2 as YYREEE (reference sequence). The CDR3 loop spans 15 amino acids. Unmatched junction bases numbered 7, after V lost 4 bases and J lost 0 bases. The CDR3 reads CASSLAGTNSYEQYF. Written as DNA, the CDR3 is TGTGCCAGCAGCCTGGCCGGGACTAACTCCTACGAGCAGTACTTC.

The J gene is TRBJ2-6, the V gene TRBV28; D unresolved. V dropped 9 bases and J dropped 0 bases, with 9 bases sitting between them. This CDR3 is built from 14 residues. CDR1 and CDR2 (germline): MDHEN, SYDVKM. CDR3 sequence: CASFSLSGANVLTF. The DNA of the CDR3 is TGTGCCAGTTTTTCCCTCTCTGGGGCCAACGTCCTGACTTTC. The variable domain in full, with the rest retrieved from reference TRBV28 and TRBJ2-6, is DVKVTQSSRYLVKRTGEKVFLECVQDMDHENMFWYRQDPGLGLRLIYFSYDVKMKEKGDIPEGYSVSREKKERFSLILESASTNQTSMYLCASFSLSGANVLTFGAGSRLTVL.

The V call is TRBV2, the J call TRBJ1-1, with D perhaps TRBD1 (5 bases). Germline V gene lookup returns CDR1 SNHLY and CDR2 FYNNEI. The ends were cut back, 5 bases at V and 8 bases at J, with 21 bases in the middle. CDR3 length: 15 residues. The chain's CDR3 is CASSHQGVRVEEAFF. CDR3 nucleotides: TGTGCCAGCAGTCACCAGGGCGTACGGGTGGAAGAAGCTTTCTTT.

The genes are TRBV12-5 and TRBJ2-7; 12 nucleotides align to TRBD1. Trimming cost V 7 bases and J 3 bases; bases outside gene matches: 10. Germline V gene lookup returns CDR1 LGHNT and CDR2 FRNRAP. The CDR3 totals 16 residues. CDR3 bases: TGTGCTAGTGCCCAAGGGACAGGGGGCGATTACTACGAGCAGTACTTC. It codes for CASAQGTGGDYYEQYF.

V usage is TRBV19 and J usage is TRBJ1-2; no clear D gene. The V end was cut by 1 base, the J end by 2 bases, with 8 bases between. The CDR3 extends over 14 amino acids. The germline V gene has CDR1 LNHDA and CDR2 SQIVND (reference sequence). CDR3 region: CASSIVEGNYGYTF. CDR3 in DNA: TGTGCCAGTAGTATAGTGGAGGGAAACTATGGCTACACCTTC.

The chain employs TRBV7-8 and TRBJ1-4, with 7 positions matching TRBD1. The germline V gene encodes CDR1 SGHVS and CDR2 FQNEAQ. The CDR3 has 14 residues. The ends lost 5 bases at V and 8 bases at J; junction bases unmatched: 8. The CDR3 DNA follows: TGTGCCAGCAGCCCAGACAGGGTTTGGGAAAAACTGTTTTTT. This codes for CASSPDRVWEKLFF.

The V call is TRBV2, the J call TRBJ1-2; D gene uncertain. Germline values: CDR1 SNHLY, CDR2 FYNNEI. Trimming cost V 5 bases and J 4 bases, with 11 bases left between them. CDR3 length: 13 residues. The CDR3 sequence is CASSPRRGYGYTF. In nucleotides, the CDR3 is TGTGCCAGCAGTCCCCGTAGAGGCTATGGCTACACCTTC.

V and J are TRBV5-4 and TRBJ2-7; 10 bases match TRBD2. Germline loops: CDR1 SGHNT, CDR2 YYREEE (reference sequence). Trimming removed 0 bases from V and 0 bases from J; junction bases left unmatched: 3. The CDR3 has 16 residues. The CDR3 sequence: CASSLVGLAVSYEQYF. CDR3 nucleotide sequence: TGTGCCAGCAGCTTGGTCGGACTAGCGGTCTCCTACGAGCAGTACTTC.